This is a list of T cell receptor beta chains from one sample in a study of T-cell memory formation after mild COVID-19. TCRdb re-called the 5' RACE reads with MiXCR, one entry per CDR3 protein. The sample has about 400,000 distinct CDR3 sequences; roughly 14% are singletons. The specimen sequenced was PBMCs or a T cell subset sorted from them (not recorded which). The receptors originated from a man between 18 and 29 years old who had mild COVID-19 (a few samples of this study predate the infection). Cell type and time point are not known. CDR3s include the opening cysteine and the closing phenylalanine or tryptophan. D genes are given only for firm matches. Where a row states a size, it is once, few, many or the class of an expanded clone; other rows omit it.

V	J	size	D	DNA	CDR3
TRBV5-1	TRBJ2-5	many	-	TGCGCCAGCAGCTTGGTTGCGGGGAAAGAGACCCAGTACTTC	CASSLVAGKETQYF
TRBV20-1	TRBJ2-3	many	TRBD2	TGCAGTGCTAGAGAAATTACCAGCGGGGGGCTGAGCACAGATACGCAGTATTTT	CSAREITSGGLSTDTQYF
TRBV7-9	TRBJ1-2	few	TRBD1	TGTGCCTCTCTGGACAGGTTCCACCGTGGCTACACCTTC	CASLDRFHRGYTF
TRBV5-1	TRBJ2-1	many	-	TGCGCCAGCAGCTTGGCCAACAGCTACAATGAGCAGTTCTTC	CASSLANSYNEQFF
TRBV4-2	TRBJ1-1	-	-	TGTGCCAGCAGCCTTCGCGGTGAAGCTTTCTTT	CASSLRGEAFF
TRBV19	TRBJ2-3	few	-	TGTGCCAGTAGGGCCGGGCCGATGGGAGATACGCAGTATTTT	CASRAGPMGDTQYF
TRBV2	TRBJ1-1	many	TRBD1	TGTGCCAGCAGTGAGGACCCAACAGGGGGCATGGGTGAAGCTTTCTTT	CASSEDPTGGMGEAFF
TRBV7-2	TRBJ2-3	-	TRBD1	TGTGCCAGCAGCTACAACAGGGGGCAGAGTACGCAGTATTTT	CASSYNRGQSTQYF
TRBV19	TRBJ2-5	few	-	TGTGCCAGTAGCGGGATCAAGACAGCTGAAGAGACCCAGTACTTC	CASSGIKTAEETQYF
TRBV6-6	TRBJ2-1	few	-	TGTGCCAGCAGTTATCGGGGGGCCTCCTACAATGAGCAGTTCTTC	CASSYRGASYNEQFF